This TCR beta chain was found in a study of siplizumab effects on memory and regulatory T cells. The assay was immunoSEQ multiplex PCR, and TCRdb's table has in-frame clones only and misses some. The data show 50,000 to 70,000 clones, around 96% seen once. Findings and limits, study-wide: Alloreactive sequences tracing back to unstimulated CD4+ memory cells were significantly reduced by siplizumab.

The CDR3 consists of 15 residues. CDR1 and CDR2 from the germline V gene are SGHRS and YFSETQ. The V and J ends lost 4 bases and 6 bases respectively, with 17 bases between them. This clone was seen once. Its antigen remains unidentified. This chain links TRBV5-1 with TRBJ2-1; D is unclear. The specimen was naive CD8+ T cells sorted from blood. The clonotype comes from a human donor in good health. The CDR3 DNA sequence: TGCGCCAGCAGCGTCGGTCCAGGATTGGGCAATGAGCAGTTCTTC. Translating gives CASSVGPGLGNEQFF.